This TCR beta chain was recovered during a study of blood T cell repertoires in COVID-19. Study context: Nucleic acid was either cDNA or gDNA, and it came from T cells, B-cell-depleted T cells, or PBMCs.

Sequenced by immunoSEQ multiplex PCR; TCRdb stores in-frame clones only, minus some. The repertoire holds 15,000 to 20,000 clones, about 88% seen once, with about a sixth in the top ten. Per germline, CDR1 DFQATT and CDR2 SNEGSKA (reference sequence). This CDR3 has 13 residues. Trimming removed 4 bases from V and 7 bases from J; junction bases left unmatched: 8. The chain links TRBV20-1 to TRBJ1-2; 8 bases are shared with TRBD1. The sequenced material came from peripheral blood. The clonotype comes from a man between 65 and 85 years old with acute or convalescent COVID-19. CDR3 amino acids: CSANDGTGLGYTF. CDR3 DNA sequence: TGCAGTGCTAATGACGGGACAGGCCTTGGCTACACCTTC.